This T cell receptor beta chain was documented in a study of Graves' ophthalmopathy and Graves' hyperthyroidism. For repertoire sequencing, the TCR beta CDR3 regions were amplified from RNA transcripts. The first-round RT-PCR employed HTBI primers together with the Qiagen OneStep RT-PCR kit. A multiplex PCR was then performed as the second round. TCRdb recomputed calls from the multiplex PCR reads with MiXCR, one row per CDR3 protein. The sample carries over a million distinct CDR3 sequences, 36% recorded once. This clonotype was seen many times. Its antigen is unidentified. Aged 18 to 65, hyperthyroidism patients had been newly diagnosed, with under 2 months' duration. Germline V gene lookup returns CDR1 SGHVS and CDR2 FQNEAQ. The V end lost 0 bases, the J end lost 5 bases, and 10 bases lay between the germline ends. The length of the CDR3 is 14 residues. Broader study findings: Blood also carried most expanded thyroid clonotypes exceeding 0.001 frequency.

The rearrangement links TRBV7-8 to TRBJ2-5; D gene unclear. Source material: peripheral blood or thyroid tissue (not recorded which). The TCR was taken from an adult man with Graves' hyperthyroidism. As DNA, the CDR3 is TGTGCCAGCAGCTTAGCCACTAATGGGGAGACCCAGTACTTC. It codes for CASSLATNGETQYF.